This TCR beta chain was observed in a study of beta chain features in type 1 diabetes. Study-level background: Comparable age, gender and cell yields were observed in patients relative to healthy donors.

The CDR3 consists of 10 residues. All of the isolated RNA was reverse transcribed, so expressed TCRB transcripts were sequenced. Only in-frame clones appear in the TCRdb table, and some are missing; sequencing was by immunoSEQ multiplex PCR. Among roughly 300,000 clones listed, roughly 8% were seen once. The material sequenced was central memory CD4+ T cells from blood. The chain couples TRBV1 to TRBJ2-7; the table's D call of TRBD1 was not tested on the DNA. TRBV1 is reported as a pseudogene. The TCR originated in a young woman in good health. The CDR3 DNA reads TGCACCAGCAGCCGGGACAGGGGATACTTC. This sequence encodes CTSSRDRGYF.